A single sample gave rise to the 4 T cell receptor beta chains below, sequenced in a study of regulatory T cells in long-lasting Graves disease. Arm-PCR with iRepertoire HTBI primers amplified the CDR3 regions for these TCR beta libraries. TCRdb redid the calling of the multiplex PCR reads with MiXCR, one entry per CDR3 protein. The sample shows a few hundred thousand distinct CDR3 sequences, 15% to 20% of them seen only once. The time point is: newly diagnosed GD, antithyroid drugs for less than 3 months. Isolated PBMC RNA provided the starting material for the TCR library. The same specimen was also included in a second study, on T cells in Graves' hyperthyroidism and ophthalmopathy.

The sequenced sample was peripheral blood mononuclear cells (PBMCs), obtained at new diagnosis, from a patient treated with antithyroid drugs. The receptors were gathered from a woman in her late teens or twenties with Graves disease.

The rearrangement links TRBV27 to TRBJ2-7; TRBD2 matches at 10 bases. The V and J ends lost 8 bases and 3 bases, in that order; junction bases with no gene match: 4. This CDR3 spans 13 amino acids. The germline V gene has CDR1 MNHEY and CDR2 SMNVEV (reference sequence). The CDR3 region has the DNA TGTGCCAGCGGGACTAGCGAGTTCTACGAGCAGTACTTC. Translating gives CASGTSEFYEQYF.

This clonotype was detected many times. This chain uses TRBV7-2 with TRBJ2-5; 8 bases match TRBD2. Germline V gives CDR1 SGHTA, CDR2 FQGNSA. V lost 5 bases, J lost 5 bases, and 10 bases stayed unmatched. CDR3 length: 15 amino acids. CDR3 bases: TGTGCCAGCAGCAAAGGGGGGGAGCGGGAGGAGACCCAGTACTTC. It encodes CASSKGGEREETQYF.

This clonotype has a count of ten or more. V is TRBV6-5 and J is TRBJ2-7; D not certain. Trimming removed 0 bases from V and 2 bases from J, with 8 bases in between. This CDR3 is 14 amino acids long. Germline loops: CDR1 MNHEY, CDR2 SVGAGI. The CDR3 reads CASSYSSGAYEQYF. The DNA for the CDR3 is TGTGCCAGCAGTTACTCGTCAGGAGCCTACGAGCAGTACTTC.

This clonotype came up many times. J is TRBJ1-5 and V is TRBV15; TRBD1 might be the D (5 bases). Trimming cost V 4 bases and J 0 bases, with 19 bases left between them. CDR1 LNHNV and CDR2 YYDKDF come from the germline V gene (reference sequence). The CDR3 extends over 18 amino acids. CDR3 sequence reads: CATSKAPLTDRSNQPQHF. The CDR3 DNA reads TGTGCCACCAGCAAAGCCCCCCTGACAGATCGTAGCAATCAGCCCCAGCATTTT.